This T cell receptor beta chain emerged from a study of blood T cell repertoires in COVID-19. Assay used: immunoSEQ multiplex PCR; TCRdb lists only in-frame clones, some missing. The sample has approximately 110,000 clones, more than 80% seen once. The table lists this clone with a few counts. Sequencing used peripheral blood. This clonotype originated in a woman aged 45-60 years with acute or convalescent COVID-19.

This CDR3 reads CASSPGEWTEAFF. The CDR3 nucleotides read TGCGCCAGCAGCCCGGGTGAGTGGACTGAAGCTTTCTTT. This chain joins TRBV4-1 and TRBJ1-1; no firm D call. Germline V gene lookup returns CDR1 MGHRA and CDR2 YSYEKL. This CDR3 is built from 13 residues. Deletions cut 4 bases from V and 5 bases from J, with 11 bases between.